These T cell receptor beta chains were read from a single sample in a study of T cell repertoires in ileal Crohn's disease. TCRdb keeps only in-frame clones here, not all; method: immunoSEQ multiplex PCR. The sample lists about 13,000 clones, 65% to 80% occurring once. Sequencing was carried out using ileal tissue. These receptors came from an adult with Crohn's disease. CDR3s include the opening cysteine and the closing phenylalanine or tryptophan. The D gene is left open where the match is weak. Only part of the rows carry a size: once, few, many, or a class if the clone is expanded.

TRBJ1-4 | TRBV6-5 | NA | 14 | NA | CASRLNRDYEKLFF | TGTGCCAGCAGACTCAACAGGGATTATGAAAAACTGTTTTTT
TRBJ2-1 | TRBV4-2 | NA | 16 | TRBD2 | CASSQDRTSGLDEQFF | TGTGCCAGCAGCCAAGATCGGACTAGCGGGCTGGATGAGCAGTTCTTC
TRBJ1-4 | TRBV5-1 | few | 18 | TRBD1 | CASSLTGQGRGTNEKLFF | TGCGCCAGCAGCTTGACGGGACAGGGGAGGGGAACTAATGAAAAACTGTTTTTT
TRBJ2-7 | TRBV10-3 | NA | 12 | NA | CAIGQGTYEQYF | TGTGCCATCGGCCAGGGGACCTACGAGCAGTACTTC
TRBJ1-1 | TRBV7-6 | NA | 13 | NA | CASSRLGDTEAFF | TGTGCCAGCAGCCGTCTGGGAGACACTGAAGCTTTCTTT
TRBJ2-1 | TRBV2 | few | 12 | NA | CASRNRVNEQFF | TGTGCCAGCAGGAACAGGGTCAATGAGCAGTTCTTC
TRBJ2-5 | TRBV5-4 | NA | 14 | TRBD1 | CASSLGQGQETQYF | TGTGCCAGCAGCCTCGGACAGGGGCAAGAGACCCAGTACTTC
TRBJ1-3 | TRBV5-1 | NA | 15 | NA | CASSLSGDSGNTIYF | TGCGCCAGCAGCTTATCAGGGGATTCTGGAAACACCATATATTTT
TRBJ1-2 | TRBV6-1 | NA | 16 | NA | CASSEVDTSAGYGYTF | TGTGCCAGCAGTGAAGTGGATACGTCGGCAGGGTATGGCTACACCTTC
TRBJ2-2 | TRBV30 | NA | 14 | NA | CAWTSSRNTGELFF | TGTGCCTGGACCTCTTCCAGGAACACCGGGGAGCTGTTTTTT
TRBJ1-6 | TRBV6-6 | NA | 14 | TRBD1 | CASSWDRGNSPLHF | TGTGCCAGCAGTTGGGACAGGGGGAATTCACCCCTCCACTTT
TRBJ1-3 | TRBV14 | NA | 14 | NA | CASSQVTGRNTIYF | TGTGCCAGCAGCCAAGTTACGGGGCGAAACACCATATATTTT
TRBJ2-5 | TRBV6-1 | NA | 15 | NA | CASRVYHRSLETQYF | TGTGCCAGCAGAGTCTACCACAGGAGTTTGGAGACCCAGTACTTC
TRBJ1-2 | TRBV4-2 | NA | 14 | NA | CASSQEGDIYGYTF | TGTGCCAGCAGCCAAGAGGGGGACATCTATGGCTACACCTTC
TRBJ1-5 | TRBV10-3 | NA | 13 | NA | CATSKGADQPQHF | TGTGCCACGTCGAAAGGCGCAGATCAGCCCCAGCATTTT
TRBJ2-3 | TRBV6-6 | NA | 14 | TRBD1 | CASSPGQGYDTQYF | TGTGCCAGCAGCCCGGGACAGGGGTATGATACGCAGTATTTT